The 21 T cell receptor beta chains in this list originate from one sample, sequenced in a study of T cells after yellow fever vaccination. Each CDR3 protein gets one entry after TCRdb re-called the 5' RACE reads with MiXCR. The data show about 69,000 distinct CDR3 sequences, 4.5% to 7.5% seen once. This specimen was CD4+ T cells sorted from PBMCs, taken less than 18 days after the first yellow fever vaccination. The receptors originated from a young man who received the YFV17D yellow fever vaccine.

This clonotype was counted many times. This CDR3 reads CASSEDRSSGGYTF. Written as DNA, the CDR3 is TGTGCCAGCAGTGAGGACAGGTCTTCGGGTGGCTACACCTTC. The gene calls are TRBV2 and TRBJ1-2, with 7 bases lining up with TRBD1. Germline values: CDR1 SNHLY, CDR2 FYNNEI. The J segment lost 7 bases and the V segment lost 3 bases, leaving 8 bases of the junction unmatched. This CDR3 spans 14 amino acids.

This clonotype was observed a handful of times. V is TRBV20-1 and J is TRBJ2-5; a possible D gene is TRBD2 (7 bases). V dropped 1 base and J dropped 1 base, with 19 bases sitting between them. Germline lookup yields CDR1 DFQATT and CDR2 SNEGSKA (reference sequence). This CDR3 spans 17 amino acids. The CDR3: CSARVGGVKERQETQYF. The CDR3 DNA follows: TGCAGTGCTAGAGTAGGGGGGGTAAAAGAGCGCCAAGAGACCCAGTACTTC.

This clonotype was recorded many times. This sequence joins TRBV20-1 and TRBJ1-5; maybe TRBD1 (5 bases). Germline assignment: CDR1 DFQATT and CDR2 SNEGSKA (reference sequence). The CDR3 covers 15 residues. The V and J ends lost 6 bases and 0 bases respectively, with 15 bases between them. The CDR3 DNA follows: TGCAGTGCCGCGGGACTGGGGTTTAGCAATCAGCCCCAGCATTTT. Residues: CSAAGLGFSNQPQHF.

The chain uses TRBV30 and TRBJ1-1; D remains ambiguous. In germline, CDR1 is GTSNPN, CDR2 SVGIG (reference sequence). With 4 bases removed from V and 5 bases from J, the gap between germline ends came to 8 bases. The CDR3 runs to 11 residues. The CDR3 DNA is TGTGCCTGGACAGCAAAGACTGAAGCTTTCTTT. Its protein is CAWTAKTEAFF.

This clonotype was counted at least ten times. The genes are TRBV20-1 and TRBJ1-4, with 9 bases that match TRBD1. The CDR3 sequence is 15 residues long. Trimming removed 5 bases from V and 10 bases from J; junction bases left unmatched: 14. The V gene's germline CDR1 is DFQATT and CDR2 SNEGSKA (reference sequence). CDR3: CSAYQSGQGSGKLFF. In DNA form, the CDR3 reads TGCAGTGCTTACCAGTCGGGACAGGGTTCGGGAAAACTGTTTTTT.

There are many counts of this clonotype. This sequence joins TRBV25-1 and TRBJ2-7; maybe TRBD1 (5 bases). Trimming left V 4 bases short and J 9 bases short, with 16 bases between. CDR3 length equals 13 residues. Germline values: CDR1 MGHDK, CDR2 SYGVNS. This chain's CDR3 is CASSVGAQGLQYF. CDR3 nucleotides: TGTGCCAGCAGTGTAGGGGCGCAGGGTTTGCAGTACTTC.

This clonotype was seen many times. DNA for the CDR3: TGCGCCAGCAGCTTGGACGGCAGGGTCAGGAGAGAGACCCAGTACTTC. Amino acids: CASSLDGRVRRETQYF. V gene TRBV5-1 combines with J gene TRBJ2-5, with D perhaps matching TRBD1 (5 bases). Per the germline V gene, CDR1 is SGHRS and CDR2 is YFSETQ. Trimming cost V 0 bases and J 4 bases, with 16 bases left between them. The CDR3 sequence is 16 residues long.

The sample holds many counts of this clonotype. The V and J genes are TRBV5-1 and TRBJ2-2; 8 nucleotides align to TRBD1. This CDR3 comprises 13 residues. Per germline, CDR1 SGHRS and CDR2 YFSETQ. J was trimmed by 2 bases and V by 8 bases; bases with no gene match: 2. CDR3 loop: CASGQGNTGELFF. The CDR3 nucleotides read TGCGCCAGTGGACAGGGCAACACCGGGGAGCTGTTTTTT.

This clonotype was recorded many times. V gene TRBV2 combines with J gene TRBJ1-1; 9 bases map to TRBD1. This CDR3 is 14 amino acids long. J was trimmed by 1 base and V by 6 bases; bases with no gene match: 3. Germline loops: CDR1 SNHLY, CDR2 FYNNEI. CDR3: CASSAQGANTEAFF. The DNA for the CDR3 is TGTGCCAGCAGCGCACAGGGGGCGAACACTGAAGCTTTCTTT.

This clonotype was observed at least ten times. The chain employs TRBV5-1 and TRBJ2-1; D might be TRBD2 (6 bases). The germline gives CDR1 SGHRS, CDR2 YFSETQ. Trimming removed 3 bases at V and 8 bases at J, with 15 bases between. CDR3 size: 14 residues. The CDR3 DNA reads as TGCGCCAGCAGCTCCGGGAGACCCCTGGATGAGCAGTTCTTC. This translates into CASSSGRPLDEQFF.

The chain recombines TRBV12-3 or TRBV12-4 with TRBJ2-3; 7 positions agree with TRBD2. The CDR3 sequence is 14 residues long. J was trimmed by 8 bases and V by 5 bases; bases with no gene match: 10. The CDR3, as DNA: TGTGCCAGCAGTCCCGTGGGGGGGGTAGGTACGCAGTATTTT. This gives the protein CASSPVGGVGTQYF.

Many counts were recorded for this clonotype. The CDR3 sequence is CASSFGTRDTEAFF. CDR3 DNA sequence: TGCGCCAGCAGCTTTGGCACCAGGGACACTGAAGCTTTCTTT. The V call is TRBV4-3, the J call TRBJ1-1; a weak D match, TRBD1 (5 bases). Germline CDR1 and CDR2: LGHNA and YSLEER. The CDR3 covers 14 residues. V dropped 5 bases and J dropped 3 bases, with 13 bases sitting between them.

This clonotype has at least ten counts. The V gene is TRBV20-1, the J gene TRBJ2-7; 9 nucleotides match TRBD1. The CDR3 has 19 amino acids. The V gene end was trimmed by 4 bases and the J gene end by 2 bases; junction bases not matched to a gene: 21. Germline V gene data show CDR1 as DFQATT and CDR2 as SNEGSKA (reference sequence). This CDR3 reads CSAIRPVDRGTLFTYEQYF. The CDR3 coding sequence is TGCAGTGCTATCAGGCCGGTGGACAGGGGTACCTTATTTACCTACGAGCAGTACTTC.

As to this clonotype: Given a much more abundant clone one base away, this may be a read error. V and J are TRBV12-3 or TRBV12-4 and TRBJ2-3; D is perhaps TRBD1 (5 bases). The end of the DNA aligns better with TRBJ1-5, so the J call may be wrong. This CDR3 comprises 15 residues. Here the CDR3 reads CASSLKGGGADTQHF. For the CDR3, the DNA is TGTGCCAGCAGTTTGAAGGGTGGGGGAGCAGATACGCAGCATTTT.

Ten or more counts support this clonotype. V usage is TRBV15 and J usage is TRBJ2-5; D not certain. The CDR3 sequence is 12 residues long. CDR1 LNHNV and CDR2 YYDKDF come from the germline V gene (reference sequence). V lost 1 base and J 2 bases, leaving 2 bases between the germline ends. DNA of the CDR3: TGTGCCACCAGCAGAGTTCAAGAGACCCAGTACTTC. It encodes CATSRVQETQYF.

In its sample, this clonotype was seen many times. The chain has TRBV29-1 and TRBJ1-5; 9 bases are shared with TRBD1. The germline CDR1 and CDR2 sequences are SQVTM and ANQGSEA. The CDR3 spans 14 residues. V lost 6 bases and J lost 5; bases outside the gene matches: 8. The DNA for the CDR3 is TGCAGCGTGCGGGGGACAGGGATCCATCAGCCCCAGCATTTT. Translated, it gives CSVRGTGIHQPQHF. Full variable domain (missing parts from reference TRBV29-1 and TRBJ1-5): SAVISQKPSRDICQRGTSLTIQCQVDSQVTMMFWYRQQPGQSLTLIATANQGSEATYESGFVIDKFPISRPNLTFSTLTVSNMSPEDSSIYLCSVRGTGIHQPQHFGDGTRLSIL.

Turning to this clonotype: A much larger clonotype is one base distant, so this may be a read error. J is TRBJ2-3 and V is TRBV6-2 or TRBV6-3, with TRBD1 matching over 8 bases. The V gene's germline CDR1 is MNHEY and CDR2 SVGEGT. This CDR3 is built from 15 residues. DNA of the CDR3: TGTGCCACCAGTTACCCCAGGGGGCACACAGATACGCAGTATTTT. Translating it yields CATSYPRGHTDTQYF.

This clonotype appeared many times. The rearrangement uses TRBV5-1 and TRBJ2-5, with D maybe TRBD1 (5 bases). Trimming cost V 4 bases and J 3 bases, with 13 bases left between them. The germline gives CDR1 SGHRS, CDR2 YFSETQ. The CDR3 covers 14 residues. The CDR3: CASSGQGLEETQYF. Written as DNA, the CDR3 is TGCGCCAGCAGCGGTCAGGGTTTGGAAGAGACCCAGTACTTC.

This clonotype occurred many times. The chain employs TRBV7-2 and TRBJ1-1, with TRBD1 as a possible D gene (6 bases). This CDR3 contains 15 residues. CDR1 and CDR2 from the germline V gene are SGHTA and FQGNSA. Trimming took off 1 base at V and 5 bases at J, with 14 bases between the two ends. In DNA form, the CDR3 reads TGTGCCAGCAGCTTAGAGGAGGGGGGAGGGACTGAAGCTTTCTTT. Protein: CASSLEEGGGTEAFF.

This clonotype was found many times. As DNA, the CDR3 is TGTGCCAGCAAACCCCCGGGACTAGCGGGTAGCACAGATACGCAGTATTTT. As protein: CASKPPGLAGSTDTQYF. This chain uses TRBV6-5 with TRBJ2-3; 12 bases are a match to TRBD2. V lost 7 bases to trimming and J lost 0 bases; unmatched junction nucleotides: 8. CDR1 and CDR2 from the germline V gene are MNHEY and SVGAGI. This CDR3 has 17 residues.

On this clonotype itself: A read error may explain this, as a much larger clone is one base away. This rearrangement joins TRBV12-3 or TRBV12-4 to TRBJ2-5; 14 bases align to TRBD2. This CDR3 has 14 residues. The CDR3 DNA follows: TGTGCCAGCAGTAGACTAGCGGGGGGGGAGACCAAGTACTTC. Amino acid sequence: CASSRLAGGETKYF.